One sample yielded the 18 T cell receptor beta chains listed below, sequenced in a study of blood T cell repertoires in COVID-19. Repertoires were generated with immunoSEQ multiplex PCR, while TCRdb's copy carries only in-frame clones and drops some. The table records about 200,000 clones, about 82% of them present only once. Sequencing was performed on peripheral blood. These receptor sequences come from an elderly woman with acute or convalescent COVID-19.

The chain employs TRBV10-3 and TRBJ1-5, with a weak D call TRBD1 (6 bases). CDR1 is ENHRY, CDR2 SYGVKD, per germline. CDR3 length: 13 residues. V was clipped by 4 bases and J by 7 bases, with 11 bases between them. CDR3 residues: CAISGNREQPQHF. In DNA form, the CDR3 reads TGTGCCATCAGTGGTAACAGGGAACAGCCCCAGCATTTT.

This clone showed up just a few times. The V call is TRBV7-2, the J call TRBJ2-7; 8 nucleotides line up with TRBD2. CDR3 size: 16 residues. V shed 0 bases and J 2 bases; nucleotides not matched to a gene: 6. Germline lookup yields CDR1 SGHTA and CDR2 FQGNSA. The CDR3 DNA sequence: TGTGCCAGCAGCTTAGCTAGTCGGGGGGGCCCCTACGAGCAGTACTTC. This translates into CASSLASRGGPYEQYF. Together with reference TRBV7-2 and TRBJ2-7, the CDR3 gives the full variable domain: GAGVSQSPSNKVTEKGKDVELRCDPISGHTALYWYRQSLGQGLEFLIYFQGNSAPDKSGLPSDRFSAERTGGSVSTLTIQRTQQEDSAVYLCASSLASRGGPYEQYFGPGTRLTVT.

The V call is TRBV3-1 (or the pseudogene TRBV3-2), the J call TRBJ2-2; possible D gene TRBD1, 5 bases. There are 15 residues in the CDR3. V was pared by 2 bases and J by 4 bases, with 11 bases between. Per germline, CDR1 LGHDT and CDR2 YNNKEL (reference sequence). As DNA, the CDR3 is TGTGCCAGCAGCCAACTGGGGCCGAGCACCGGGGAGCTGTTTTTT. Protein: CASSQLGPSTGELFF.

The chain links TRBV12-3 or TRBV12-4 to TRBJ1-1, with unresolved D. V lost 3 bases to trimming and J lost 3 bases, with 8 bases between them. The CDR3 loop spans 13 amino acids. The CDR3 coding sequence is TGTGCCAGCAGTTTTGAGACTTACACTGAAGCTTTCTTT. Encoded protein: CASSFETYTEAFF.

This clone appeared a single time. This CDR3 reads CSVVRDRDGTEAFF. The CDR3 coding sequence is TGCAGCGTTGTAAGGGACAGGGACGGCACTGAAGCTTTCTTT. V gene TRBV29-1 combines with J gene TRBJ1-1; TRBD1 agrees at 9 bases. The CDR3 runs to 14 residues. CDR1 and CDR2 from the germline V gene are SQVTM and ANQGSEA. Germline trimming cut 4 bases from V and 4 bases from J; bases unmatched to any gene: 7.

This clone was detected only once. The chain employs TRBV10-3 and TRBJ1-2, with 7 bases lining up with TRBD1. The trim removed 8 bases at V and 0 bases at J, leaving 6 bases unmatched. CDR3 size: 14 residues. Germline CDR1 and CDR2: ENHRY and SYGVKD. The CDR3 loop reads CAIGQELANYGYTF. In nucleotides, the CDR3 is TGTGCCATCGGACAGGAGTTAGCTAACTATGGCTACACCTTC.

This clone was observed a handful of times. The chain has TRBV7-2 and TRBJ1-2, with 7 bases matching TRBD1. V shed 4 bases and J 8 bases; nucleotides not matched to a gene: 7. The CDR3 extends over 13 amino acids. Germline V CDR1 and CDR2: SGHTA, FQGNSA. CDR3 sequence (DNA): TGTGCCAGCAGCTCGACAGGGCAAAGAGGCTACACCTTC. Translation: CASSSTGQRGYTF.

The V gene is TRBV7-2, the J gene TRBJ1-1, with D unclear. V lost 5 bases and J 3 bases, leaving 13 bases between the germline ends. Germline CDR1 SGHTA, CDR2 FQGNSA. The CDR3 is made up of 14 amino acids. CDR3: CASSPTNSYTEAFF. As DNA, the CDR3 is TGTGCCAGCAGCCCGACCAACAGTTACACTGAAGCTTTCTTT. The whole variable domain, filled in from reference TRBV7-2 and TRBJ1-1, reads GAGVSQSPSNKVTEKGKDVELRCDPISGHTALYWYRQSLGQGLEFLIYFQGNSAPDKSGLPSDRFSAERTGGSVSTLTIQRTQQEDSAVYLCASSPTNSYTEAFFGQGTRLTVV.

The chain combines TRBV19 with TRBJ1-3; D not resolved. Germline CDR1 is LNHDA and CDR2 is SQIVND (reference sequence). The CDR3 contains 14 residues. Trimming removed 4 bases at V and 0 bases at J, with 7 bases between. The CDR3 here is CASSTTVSGNTIYF. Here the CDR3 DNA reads TGTGCCAGTAGTACAACGGTCTCTGGAAACACCATATATTTT.

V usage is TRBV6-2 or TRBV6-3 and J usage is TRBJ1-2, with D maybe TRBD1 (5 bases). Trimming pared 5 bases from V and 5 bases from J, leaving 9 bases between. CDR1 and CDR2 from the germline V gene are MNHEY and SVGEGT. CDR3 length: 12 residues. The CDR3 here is CASSLQGYGYTF. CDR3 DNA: TGTGCCAGCAGTCTCCAGGGTTATGGCTACACCTTC.

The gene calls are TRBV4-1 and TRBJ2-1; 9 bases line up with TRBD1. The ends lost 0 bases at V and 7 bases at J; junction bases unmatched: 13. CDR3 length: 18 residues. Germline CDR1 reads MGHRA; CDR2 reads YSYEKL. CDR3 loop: CASSQDDVRQGVENEQFF. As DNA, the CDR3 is TGCGCCAGCAGCCAAGATGATGTGAGACAGGGGGTTGAAAATGAGCAGTTCTTC.

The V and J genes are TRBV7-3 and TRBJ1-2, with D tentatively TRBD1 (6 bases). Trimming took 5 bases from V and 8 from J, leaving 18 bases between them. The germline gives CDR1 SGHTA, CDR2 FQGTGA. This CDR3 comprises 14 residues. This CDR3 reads CASSPGGSGAGYTF. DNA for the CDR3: TGTGCCAGCAGCCCGGGGGGCTCCGGGGCGGGCTACACCTTC.

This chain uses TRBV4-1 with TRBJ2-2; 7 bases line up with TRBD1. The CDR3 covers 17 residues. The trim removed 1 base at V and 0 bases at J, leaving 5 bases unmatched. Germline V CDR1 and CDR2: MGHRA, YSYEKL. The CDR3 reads CASSQGPTGTNTGELFF. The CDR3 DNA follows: TGCGCCAGCAGCCAAGGCCCGACAGGGACGAACACCGGGGAGCTGTTTTTT.

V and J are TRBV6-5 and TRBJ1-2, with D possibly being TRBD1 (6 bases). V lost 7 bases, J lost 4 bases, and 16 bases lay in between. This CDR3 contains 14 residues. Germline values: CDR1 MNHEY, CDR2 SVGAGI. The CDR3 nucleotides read TGTGCCAGCAAGTTGGACAGCCGCTTCTATGGCTACACCTTC. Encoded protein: CASKLDSRFYGYTF.

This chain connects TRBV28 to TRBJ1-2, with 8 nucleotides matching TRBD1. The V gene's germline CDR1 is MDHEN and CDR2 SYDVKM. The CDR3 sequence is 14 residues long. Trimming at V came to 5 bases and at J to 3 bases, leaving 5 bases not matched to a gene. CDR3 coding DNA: TGTGCCAGCAGTGCGACAGGGGAGCACTATGGCTACACCTTC. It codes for CASSATGEHYGYTF.

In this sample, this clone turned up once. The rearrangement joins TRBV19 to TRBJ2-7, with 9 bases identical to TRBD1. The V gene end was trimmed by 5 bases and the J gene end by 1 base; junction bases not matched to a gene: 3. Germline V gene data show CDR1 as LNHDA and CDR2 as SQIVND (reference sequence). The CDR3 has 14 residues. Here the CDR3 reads CASSWGQGSYEQYF. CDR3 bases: TGTGCCAGTAGTTGGGGACAGGGATCCTACGAGCAGTACTTC.

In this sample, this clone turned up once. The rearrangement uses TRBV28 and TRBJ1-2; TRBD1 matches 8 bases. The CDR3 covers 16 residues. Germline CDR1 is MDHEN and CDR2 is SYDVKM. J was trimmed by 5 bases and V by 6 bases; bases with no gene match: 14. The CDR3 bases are TGTGCCAGCAGCTCTCTCACCCCGAGGACAGGGTATGGCTACACCTTC. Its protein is CASSSLTPRTGYGYTF.

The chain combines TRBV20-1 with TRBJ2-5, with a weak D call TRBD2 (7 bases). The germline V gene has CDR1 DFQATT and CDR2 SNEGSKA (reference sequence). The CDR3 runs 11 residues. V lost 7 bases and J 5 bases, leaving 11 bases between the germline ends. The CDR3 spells CSVRGGETQYF. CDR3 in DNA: TGCAGTGTGAGGGGGGGGGAGACCCAGTACTTC.